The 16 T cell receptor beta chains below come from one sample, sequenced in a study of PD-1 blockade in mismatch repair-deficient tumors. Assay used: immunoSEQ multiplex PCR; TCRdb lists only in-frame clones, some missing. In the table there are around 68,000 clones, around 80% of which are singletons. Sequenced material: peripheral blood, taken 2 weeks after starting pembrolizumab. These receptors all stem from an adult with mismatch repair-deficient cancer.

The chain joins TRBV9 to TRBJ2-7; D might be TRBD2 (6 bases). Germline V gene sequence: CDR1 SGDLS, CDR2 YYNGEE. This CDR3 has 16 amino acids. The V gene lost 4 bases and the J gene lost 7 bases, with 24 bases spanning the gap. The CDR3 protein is CASSIRGLDPLGEQYF. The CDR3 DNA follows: TGTGCCAGCAGCATTAGGGGACTGGACCCTTTAGGGGAGCAGTACTTC.

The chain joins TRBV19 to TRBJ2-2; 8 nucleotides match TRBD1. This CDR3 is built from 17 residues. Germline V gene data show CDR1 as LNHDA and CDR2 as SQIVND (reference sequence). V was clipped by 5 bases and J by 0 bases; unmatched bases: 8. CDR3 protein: CASSHPIQGANTGELFF. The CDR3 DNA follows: TGTGCCAGTAGTCACCCCATACAGGGGGCGAACACCGGGGAGCTGTTTTTT.

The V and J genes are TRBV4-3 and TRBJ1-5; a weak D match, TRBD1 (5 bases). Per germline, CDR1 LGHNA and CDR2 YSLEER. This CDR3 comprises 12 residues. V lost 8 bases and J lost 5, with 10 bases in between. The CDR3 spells CASGDWDQPQHF. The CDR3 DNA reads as TGCGCCAGCGGGGACTGGGATCAGCCCCAGCATTTT.

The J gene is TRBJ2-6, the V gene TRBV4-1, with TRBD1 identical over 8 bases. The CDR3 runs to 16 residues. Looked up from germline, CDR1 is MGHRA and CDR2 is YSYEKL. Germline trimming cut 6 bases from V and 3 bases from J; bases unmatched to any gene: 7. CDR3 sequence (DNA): TGCGCCAGCAGTTCCCAGGGGGCGGTTGGGGCCAACGTCCTGACTTTC. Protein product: CASSSQGAVGANVLTF.

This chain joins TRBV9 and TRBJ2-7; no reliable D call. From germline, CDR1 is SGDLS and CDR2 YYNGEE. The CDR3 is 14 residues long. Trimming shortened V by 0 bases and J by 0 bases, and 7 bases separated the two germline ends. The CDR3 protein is CASSVGGLSYEQYF. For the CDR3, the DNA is TGTGCCAGCAGCGTAGGGGGTCTCTCCTACGAGCAGTACTTC.

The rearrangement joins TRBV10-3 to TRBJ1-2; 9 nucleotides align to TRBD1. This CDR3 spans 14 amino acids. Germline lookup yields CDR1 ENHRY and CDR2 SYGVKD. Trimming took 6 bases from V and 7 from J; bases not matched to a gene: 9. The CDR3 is CAISSDRGAFGYTF. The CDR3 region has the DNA TGTGCCATCAGCTCTGACAGGGGGGCCTTTGGCTACACCTTC.

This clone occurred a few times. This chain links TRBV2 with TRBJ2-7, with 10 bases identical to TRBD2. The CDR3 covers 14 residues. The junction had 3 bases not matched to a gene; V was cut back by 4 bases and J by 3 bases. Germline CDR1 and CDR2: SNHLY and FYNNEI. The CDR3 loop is CASSVEREGYEQYF. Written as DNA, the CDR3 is TGTGCCAGCAGTGTCGAGCGGGAGGGCTACGAGCAGTACTTC.

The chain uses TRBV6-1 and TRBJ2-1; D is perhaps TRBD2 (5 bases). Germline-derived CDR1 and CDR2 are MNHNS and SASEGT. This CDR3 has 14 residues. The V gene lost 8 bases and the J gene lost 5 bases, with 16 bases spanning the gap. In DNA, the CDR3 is TGTGCCAGCCCATCTGGACTCCGGGACAATGAGCAGTTCTTC. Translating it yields CASPSGLRDNEQFF.

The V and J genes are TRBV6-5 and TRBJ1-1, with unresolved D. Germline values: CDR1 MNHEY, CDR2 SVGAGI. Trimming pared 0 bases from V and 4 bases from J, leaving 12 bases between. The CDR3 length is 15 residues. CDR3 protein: CASSYSVGSVTEAFF. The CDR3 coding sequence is TGTGCCAGCAGTTACTCAGTGGGTAGCGTCACTGAAGCTTTCTTT.

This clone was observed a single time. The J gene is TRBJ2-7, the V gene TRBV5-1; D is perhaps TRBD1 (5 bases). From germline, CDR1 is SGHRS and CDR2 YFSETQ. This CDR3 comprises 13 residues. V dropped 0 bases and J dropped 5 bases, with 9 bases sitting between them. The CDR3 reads CASSLGPGNEQYF. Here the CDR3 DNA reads TGCGCCAGCAGCTTGGGTCCAGGGAACGAGCAGTACTTC.

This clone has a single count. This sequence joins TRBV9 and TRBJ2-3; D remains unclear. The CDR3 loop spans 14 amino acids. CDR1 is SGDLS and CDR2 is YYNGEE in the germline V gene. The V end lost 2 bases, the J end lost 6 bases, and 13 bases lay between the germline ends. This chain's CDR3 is CASSVEWLSDTQYF. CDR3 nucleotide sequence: TGTGCCAGCAGCGTGGAGTGGTTGTCGGATACGCAGTATTTT.

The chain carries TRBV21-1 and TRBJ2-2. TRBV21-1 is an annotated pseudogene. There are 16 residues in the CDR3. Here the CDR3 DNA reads TGTGCCAGCAGCAAAGTTGGGGATTCGAACACCGGGGAGCTGTTTTTT. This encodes CASSKVGDSNTGELFF.

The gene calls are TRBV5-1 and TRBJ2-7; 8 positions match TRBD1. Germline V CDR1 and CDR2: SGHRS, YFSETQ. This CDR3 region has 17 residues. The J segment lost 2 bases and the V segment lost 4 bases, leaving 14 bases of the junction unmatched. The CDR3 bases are TGCGCCAGCAGCCTTGCGACAGGGGCGATCAAAACCTACGAGCAGTACTTC. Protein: CASSLATGAIKTYEQYF.

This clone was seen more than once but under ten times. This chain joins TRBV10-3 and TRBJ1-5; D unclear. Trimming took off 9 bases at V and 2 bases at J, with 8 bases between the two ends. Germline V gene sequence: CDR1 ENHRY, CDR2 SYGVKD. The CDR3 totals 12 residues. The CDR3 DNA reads TGTGCCATAGCGGAGGGCAATCAGCCCCAGCATTTT. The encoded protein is CAIAEGNQPQHF.

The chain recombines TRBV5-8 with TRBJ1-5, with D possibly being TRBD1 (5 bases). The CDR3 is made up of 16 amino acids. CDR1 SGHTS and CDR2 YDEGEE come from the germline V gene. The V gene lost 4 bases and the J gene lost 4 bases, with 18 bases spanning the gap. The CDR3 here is CASSRDWTRGNQPQHF. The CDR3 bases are TGTGCCAGCAGCCGGGACTGGACCAGAGGTAATCAGCCCCAGCATTTT.

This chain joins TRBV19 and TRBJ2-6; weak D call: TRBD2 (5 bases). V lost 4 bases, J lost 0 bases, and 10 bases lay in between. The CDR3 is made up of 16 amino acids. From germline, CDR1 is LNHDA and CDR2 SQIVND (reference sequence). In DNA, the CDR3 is TGTGCCAGTAGTAGAGGGCCCAGCTCTGGGGCCAACGTCCTGACTTTC. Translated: CASSRGPSSGANVLTF.